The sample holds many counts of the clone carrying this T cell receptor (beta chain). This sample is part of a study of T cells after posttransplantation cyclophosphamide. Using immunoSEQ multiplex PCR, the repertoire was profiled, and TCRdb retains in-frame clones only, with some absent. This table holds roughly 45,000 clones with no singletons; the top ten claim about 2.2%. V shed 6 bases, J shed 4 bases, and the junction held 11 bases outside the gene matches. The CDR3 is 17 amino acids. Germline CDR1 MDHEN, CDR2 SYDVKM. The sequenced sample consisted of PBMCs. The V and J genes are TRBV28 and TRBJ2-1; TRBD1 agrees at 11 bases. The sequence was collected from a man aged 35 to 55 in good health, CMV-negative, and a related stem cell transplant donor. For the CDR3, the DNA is TGTGCCAGCAGCCATGGACAGGGGGCATTTTCTTACAATGAGCAGTTCTTC. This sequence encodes CASSHGQGAFSYNEQFF.